Shown below are 14 T cell receptor beta chains from a single sample sequenced in a study of blood T cell repertoires in COVID-19. This table comes from immunoSEQ multiplex PCR, and its TCRdb copy is limited to in-frame clones, with some not included. The sample shows roughly 240,000 clones, about 86% of them seen only once. Sequencing was done on a sample of peripheral blood. The receptors were sampled from a woman in her twenties or thirties who had recovered from COVID-19.

The J gene is TRBJ2-5, the V gene TRBV7-3; 9 bases line up with TRBD1. The CDR3 contains 15 residues. Per germline, CDR1 SGHTA and CDR2 FQGTGA. The V segment lost 5 bases and the J segment 5 bases; nucleotides outside the gene matches: 9. CDR3 residues: CASSQMGQGQETQYF. Here the CDR3 DNA reads TGTGCCAGCAGCCAGATGGGACAGGGACAGGAGACCCAGTACTTC.

This rearrangement joins TRBV27 to TRBJ2-7; weak D call: TRBD2 (7 bases). This CDR3 contains 14 residues. Germline CDR1 is MNHEY and CDR2 is SMNVEV (reference sequence). Between the trimmed V and J ends, which lost 6 bases and 3 bases, there was a span of 15 bases. The CDR3 spells CASRTWGGHYEQYF. In nucleotides, the CDR3 is TGTGCCAGCAGGACCTGGGGGGGGCACTACGAGCAGTACTTC.

The chain carries TRBV19 and TRBJ2-1; the match to TRBD2 covers 9 bases. CDR1 LNHDA and CDR2 SQIVND come from the germline V gene (reference sequence). With V trimmed by 7 bases and J by 5 bases, 15 bases remained unmatched. The CDR3 contains 17 residues. CDR3 DNA: TGTGCCAGTACACGTACTAGCGGGTCCCACCTTCACAATGAGCAGTTCTTC. It is translated as CASTRTSGSHLHNEQFF.

The J gene is TRBJ2-7, the V gene TRBV27; TRBD2 matches at 7 bases. J was trimmed by 3 bases and V by 8 bases; bases with no gene match: 7. The CDR3 consists of 13 residues. The germline V gene encodes CDR1 MNHEY and CDR2 SMNVEV (reference sequence). The CDR3 loop is CASGSGTNYEQYF. In nucleotides, the CDR3 is TGTGCCAGCGGTTCGGGGACTAACTACGAGCAGTACTTC.

The CDR3 reads CASSLGGGPISDTQYF. The CDR3 region has the DNA TGTGCCAGTAGTTTGGGCGGGGGGCCGATCTCTGATACGCAGTATTTT. J is TRBJ2-3 and V is TRBV19, with 8 bases aligning to TRBD2. Germline V lookup: CDR1 LNHDA, CDR2 SQIVND (reference sequence). This CDR3 contains 16 residues. V lost 5 bases, J lost 6 bases, and 13 bases stayed unmatched. The full variable domain, with the rest looked up from reference TRBV19 and TRBJ2-3, is DGGITQSPKYLFRKEGQNVTLSCEQNLNHDAMYWYRQDPGQGLRLIYYSQIVNDFQKGDIAEGYSVSREKKESFPLTVTSAQKNPTAFYLCASSLGGGPISDTQYFGPGTRLTVL.

The chain joins TRBV9 to TRBJ1-2; the match to TRBD1 covers 8 bases. Germline CDR1 and CDR2: SGDLS and YYNGEE. This CDR3 is 15 amino acids long. J gave up 4 bases and V 4 bases, and 9 bases lay outside the gene matches. The CDR3 nucleotides are TGTGCCAGCAGCAGACAGACAGGGGCGATCTATGGCTACACCTTC. Amino acids: CASSRQTGAIYGYTF.

Only a few counts were recorded for this clone. The chain is built from TRBV2 and TRBJ2-5; perhaps TRBD1 as D (5 bases). V was clipped by 3 bases and J by 4 bases, with 6 bases between them. The germline CDR1 and CDR2 sequences are SNHLY and FYNNEI. This CDR3 is 12 amino acids long. This CDR3 reads CASSDRAETQYF. The CDR3 DNA sequence: TGTGCCAGCAGTGACAGGGCAGAGACCCAGTACTTC.

This chain connects TRBV6-5 to TRBJ1-5; TRBD1 agrees at 9 bases. The CDR3 consists of 15 residues. V was pared by 6 bases and J by 6 bases, with 9 bases of the junction left unmatched. Germline lookup yields CDR1 MNHEY and CDR2 SVGAGI. CDR3 DNA: TGTGCCAGCAGCCCCGACAGGGGGTTTACTCAGCCCCAGCATTTT. This gives the protein CASSPDRGFTQPQHF.

The chain recombines TRBV10-3 with TRBJ1-2, with D hard to call. Germline V gives CDR1 ENHRY, CDR2 SYGVKD. Trimming removed 6 bases from V and 4 bases from J, with 12 bases in between. The CDR3 is 13 amino acids. CDR3 coding DNA: TGTGCCATCAGGGCTGGGCAAGCCTATGGCTACACCTTC. This codes for CAIRAGQAYGYTF.

V gene TRBV14 combines with J gene TRBJ2-1; D is unclear. Germline V CDR1 and CDR2: SGHDN, FVKESK. Trimming left V 0 bases short and J 1 base short, with 4 bases between. The CDR3 is 14 residues long. The CDR3 sequence is CASSQDESYNEQFF. The CDR3 nucleotides read TGTGCCAGCAGCCAAGATGAGTCCTACAATGAGCAGTTCTTC.

This chain connects TRBV6-2 or TRBV6-3 to TRBJ2-7; perhaps TRBD1 as D (6 bases). Trimming cost V 8 bases and J 10 bases, with 18 bases left between them. Looked up from germline, CDR1 is MNHEY and CDR2 is SVGEGT. The CDR3 totals 12 residues. The CDR3 spells CASGQGRGSQYF. The CDR3 DNA reads as TGTGCCAGCGGCCAGGGCAGGGGTTCTCAGTACTTC.

The chain employs TRBV6-5 and TRBJ1-1; TRBD1 might be the D (5 bases). V was clipped by 1 base and J by 5 bases, with 14 bases between them. The CDR3 has 15 residues. CDR1 and CDR2 (germline): MNHEY, SVGAGI. The CDR3 DNA is TGTGCCAGCAGTTACTTAAGCCCGGACATTACTGAAGCTTTCTTT. Translating it yields CASSYLSPDITEAFF.

This CDR3 is CASSKGQGYEQYF. The CDR3 bases are TGTGCCAGTAGTAAGGGACAGGGCTACGAGCAGTACTTC. The chain is built from TRBV19 and TRBJ2-7, with 9 bases matching TRBD1. CDR1 is LNHDA, CDR2 SQIVND, per germline (reference sequence). The ends lost 4 bases at V and 3 bases at J; junction bases unmatched: 1. The CDR3 runs 13 residues.

This chain joins TRBV28 and TRBJ1-2; the D gene is possibly TRBD1 (5 bases). The ends were cut back, 7 bases at V and 5 bases at J, with 11 bases in the middle. The germline gives CDR1 MDHEN, CDR2 SYDVKM. The CDR3 totals 12 residues. The CDR3 sequence is CASNMGLYGYTF. DNA for the CDR3: TGTGCCAGCAACATGGGACTTTATGGCTACACCTTC.